The rows below give T cell receptor beta chains drawn from one sample of a study of blood T cell repertoires in COVID-19. The method was immunoSEQ multiplex PCR; TCRdb's version includes in-frame clones alone and lacks a portion of them. The sample has approximately 500,000 clones, 89% seen once. Sequencing input: peripheral blood. The source of these receptors is a man between 18 and 35 years old with COVID-19, enrolled during active disease. Both conserved end residues are part of each CDR3. Fields, in order: D gene, clone size, V gene, J gene, CDR3 DNA, CDR3 protein. The D gene is left open where the match is weak. A row's size may be missing; if present it is once, few, many or a size class.

d_gene: TRBD1; abundance: .; v_gene: TRBV18; j_gene: TRBJ2-7; CDR3nt: TGTGCCAGCTCACCCGCGGATCCGGGACAGGGAGCCTACGAGCAGTACTTC; CDR3aa: CASSPADPGQGAYEQYF
d_gene: TRBD2; abundance: .; v_gene: TRBV6-5; j_gene: TRBJ2-1; CDR3nt: TGTGCCAGCAGTTACTGGGGACTAGCGGGGAACAATGAGCAGTTCTTC; CDR3aa: CASSYWGLAGNNEQFF
d_gene: TRBD2; abundance: .; v_gene: TRBV6-4; j_gene: TRBJ2-3; CDR3nt: TGTGCCAGCAGTGACTCCGCTAGCGGGAGTTTGGATACGCAGTATTTT; CDR3aa: CASSDSASGSLDTQYF
d_gene: .; abundance: once; v_gene: TRBV3-1/TRBV3-2; j_gene: TRBJ1-4; CDR3nt: TGTGCCAGCAGCATGGGGGCGTCTAATGAAAAACTGTTTTTT; CDR3aa: CASSMGASNEKLFF
d_gene: TRBD2; abundance: .; v_gene: TRBV7-8; j_gene: TRBJ2-2; CDR3nt: TGTGCCAGCAGCTCCTGGGGGGGGAACACCGGGGAGCTGTTTTTT; CDR3aa: CASSSWGGNTGELFF
d_gene: TRBD1; abundance: .; v_gene: TRBV30; j_gene: TRBJ1-4; CDR3nt: TGTGCCTGGAGTATGACAGGGGGCGCAGAAAAACTGTTTTTT; CDR3aa: CAWSMTGGAEKLFF
d_gene: .; abundance: .; v_gene: TRBV6-6; j_gene: TRBJ2-2; CDR3nt: TGTGCCAGCAGTTACTCGAGTTTGAACACCGGGGAGCTGTTTTTT; CDR3aa: CASSYSSLNTGELFF
d_gene: TRBD1; abundance: .; v_gene: TRBV7-9; j_gene: TRBJ1-2; CDR3nt: TGTGCCAGCACCTCCGGGACAGGCTATGGCTACACCTTC; CDR3aa: CASTSGTGYGYTF
d_gene: TRBD1; abundance: few; v_gene: TRBV7-9; j_gene: TRBJ1-6; CDR3nt: TGTGCCAGCAGCTTAACCGGGACAGACAATTCACCCCTCCACTTT; CDR3aa: CASSLTGTDNSPLHF
d_gene: .; abundance: .; v_gene: TRBV19; j_gene: TRBJ2-7; CDR3nt: TGTGCCAGTAGTATAGATCCCCGCGAGGGGGCCTACGAGCAGTACTTC; CDR3aa: CASSIDPREGAYEQYF
d_gene: TRBD2; abundance: few; v_gene: TRBV7-9; j_gene: TRBJ2-3; CDR3nt: TGTGCCAGCAGCTCCGGACTAGCGGGCACAGATACGCAGTATTTT; CDR3aa: CASSSGLAGTDTQYF
d_gene: .; abundance: few; v_gene: TRBV5-4; j_gene: TRBJ2-1; CDR3nt: TGTGCCAGCAGCTTGGCAGGGCTAGACTACAATGAGCAGTTCTTC; CDR3aa: CASSLAGLDYNEQFF
d_gene: TRBD1; abundance: .; v_gene: TRBV19; j_gene: TRBJ2-2; CDR3nt: TGTGCCAGTAGTATAGGACAGGGTACCGGGGAGCTGTTTTTT; CDR3aa: CASSIGQGTGELFF
d_gene: .; abundance: .; v_gene: TRBV5-8; j_gene: TRBJ1-6; CDR3nt: TGTGCCAGCAGCCTGGGAACAGGACAGAATTCACCCCTCCACTTT; CDR3aa: CASSLGTGQNSPLHF
d_gene: .; abundance: few; v_gene: TRBV5-1; j_gene: TRBJ2-3; CDR3nt: TGCGCCAGCAGCACTCTACCCACAGATACGCAGTATTTT; CDR3aa: CASSTLPTDTQYF
d_gene: .; abundance: .; v_gene: TRBV5-1; j_gene: TRBJ1-1; CDR3nt: TGCGCCAGCAGCCTCCGACAGGCGAGAGGTGGCACTGAAGCTTTCTTT; CDR3aa: CASSLRQARGGTEAFF
d_gene: .; abundance: .; v_gene: TRBV29-1; j_gene: TRBJ1-1; CDR3nt: TGCAGCGTTGTCGGCAGACTCATGAACACTGAAGCTTTCTTT; CDR3aa: CSVVGRLMNTEAFF
d_gene: .; abundance: .; v_gene: TRBV12-5; j_gene: TRBJ2-7; CDR3nt: TGTGCTAGTGGTTTGTTGCACGGGGAGCAGTACTTC; CDR3aa: CASGLLHGEQYF
d_gene: TRBD2; abundance: .; v_gene: TRBV19; j_gene: TRBJ2-7; CDR3nt: TGTGCCAGTAGGATCGGGGCTAGCGGATACTACGAGCAGTACTTC; CDR3aa: CASRIGASGYYEQYF
d_gene: .; abundance: .; v_gene: TRBV6-5; j_gene: TRBJ1-3; CDR3nt: TGTGCCAGCAGTTACTCGACAGGCTCTGGAAACACCATATATTTT; CDR3aa: CASSYSTGSGNTIYF
d_gene: .; abundance: .; v_gene: TRBV25-1; j_gene: TRBJ1-6; CDR3nt: TGTGCCAGCAGTGGAGGTTTTAATTCACCCCTCCACTTT; CDR3aa: CASSGGFNSPLHF
d_gene: TRBD2; abundance: .; v_gene: TRBV7-2; j_gene: TRBJ2-2; CDR3nt: TGTGCCAGCAGCGCCCCCGGGACTAGGTCCGGGGAGCTGTTTTTT; CDR3aa: CASSAPGTRSGELFF
d_gene: TRBD1; abundance: .; v_gene: TRBV9; j_gene: TRBJ2-7; CDR3nt: TGTGCCAGCAGCCCCAGCTCCGGGACAGCGTCGGGGGAGCAGTACTTC; CDR3aa: CASSPSSGTASGEQYF
d_gene: TRBD1; abundance: .; v_gene: TRBV9; j_gene: TRBJ2-7; CDR3nt: TGTGCCAGCAGCGGACAGGGGAACAACTACGAGCAGTACTTC; CDR3aa: CASSGQGNNYEQYF
d_gene: .; abundance: .; v_gene: TRBV6-5; j_gene: TRBJ1-6; CDR3nt: TGTGCCAGCAGTTACTCGGTCGGGGGAGGGATCCCCCTCCACTTT; CDR3aa: CASSYSVGGGIPLHF
d_gene: .; abundance: once; v_gene: TRBV2; j_gene: TRBJ1-4; CDR3nt: TGTGCCAGCAGTCCCGGGGCTAATGAAAAACTGTTTTTT; CDR3aa: CASSPGANEKLFF
d_gene: .; abundance: .; v_gene: TRBV6-1; j_gene: TRBJ1-5; CDR3nt: TGTGCCAGCAGTGCCCGGGAGGGCGGGCGCAATCAGCCCCAGCATTTT; CDR3aa: CASSAREGGRNQPQHF
d_gene: .; abundance: .; v_gene: TRBV12-3/TRBV12-4; j_gene: TRBJ2-1; CDR3nt: TGTGCCAGCAGACAAGACAACTACAATGAGCAGTTCTTC; CDR3aa: CASRQDNYNEQFF
d_gene: TRBD1; abundance: .; v_gene: TRBV19; j_gene: TRBJ2-7; CDR3nt: TGTGCCAGTAGTCCAGGGGGCCAGGGGCGCTCCTACGAGCAGTACTTC; CDR3aa: CASSPGGQGRSYEQYF
d_gene: .; abundance: .; v_gene: TRBV24-1; j_gene: TRBJ2-3; CDR3nt: TGTGCCACCAGTGACTCCACGGCAGATACGCAGTATTTT; CDR3aa: CATSDSTADTQYF
d_gene: .; abundance: .; v_gene: TRBV5-1; j_gene: TRBJ2-1; CDR3nt: TGCGCCAGCAGCTTGGAATTGGCAGGTCAGGGTGAGCAGTTCTTC; CDR3aa: CASSLELAGQGEQFF
d_gene: TRBD1; abundance: .; v_gene: TRBV19; j_gene: TRBJ2-2; CDR3nt: TGTGCCAGTACCGAAGACAGGGCAACCGGGGAGCTGTTTTTT; CDR3aa: CASTEDRATGELFF
d_gene: .; abundance: .; v_gene: TRBV11-2; j_gene: TRBJ2-7; CDR3nt: TGTGCCAGCAGCTTAGAACTCAGGGCCTACGAGCAGTACTTC; CDR3aa: CASSLELRAYEQYF
d_gene: .; abundance: .; v_gene: TRBV19; j_gene: TRBJ2-7; CDR3nt: TGTGCCAGTAGTATACAGGGGACCTCCTACGAGCAGTACTTC; CDR3aa: CASSIQGTSYEQYF
d_gene: .; abundance: .; v_gene: TRBV2; j_gene: TRBJ2-6; CDR3nt: TGTGCCAGCAGTGAGGACAGCTCTGGGGCCAACGTCCTGACTTTC; CDR3aa: CASSEDSSGANVLTF
d_gene: .; abundance: once; v_gene: TRBV2; j_gene: TRBJ1-5; CDR3nt: TGTGCCAGCTCCTACAGGGATAGCAATCAGCCCCAGCATTTT; CDR3aa: CASSYRDSNQPQHF
d_gene: TRBD2; abundance: .; v_gene: TRBV18; j_gene: TRBJ2-3; CDR3nt: TGTGCCAGCTCACGAGGACTAGACACAGATACGCAGTATTTT; CDR3aa: CASSRGLDTDTQYF
d_gene: .; abundance: once; v_gene: TRBV15; j_gene: TRBJ2-7; CDR3nt: TGTGCCACCAGCAGGGAAACAGGGATCTCCTACGAGCAGTACTTC; CDR3aa: CATSRETGISYEQYF
d_gene: .; abundance: .; v_gene: TRBV5-6; j_gene: TRBJ2-7; CDR3nt: TGTGCCAGCAGCTTGGGGGGGCTGGGCTCCTACGAGCAGTACTTC; CDR3aa: CASSLGGLGSYEQYF
d_gene: TRBD2; abundance: .; v_gene: TRBV19; j_gene: TRBJ2-7; CDR3nt: TGTGCCAGTAGTTTTTCACTAGCGGAGGCCTACGAGCAGTACTTC; CDR3aa: CASSFSLAEAYEQYF
d_gene: TRBD1; abundance: few; v_gene: TRBV7-9; j_gene: TRBJ1-6; CDR3nt: TGTGCCAGCAGCCCGGACAGGGGATTTTCCGTTTCACCCCTCCACTTT; CDR3aa: CASSPDRGFSVSPLHF
d_gene: .; abundance: .; v_gene: TRBV11-2; j_gene: TRBJ2-7; CDR3nt: TGTGCCAGCACCCAGCCTGGACTAACTACCTACGAGCAGTACTTC; CDR3aa: CASTQPGLTTYEQYF
d_gene: TRBD1; abundance: .; v_gene: TRBV5-1; j_gene: TRBJ2-7; CDR3nt: TGCGCCAGCAGCTTGGTCAGGGGGCACGAGCAGTACTTC; CDR3aa: CASSLVRGHEQYF
d_gene: TRBD2; abundance: .; v_gene: TRBV11-2; j_gene: TRBJ2-5; CDR3nt: TGTGCCAGCAGACTAGCGGGGGGGCCAAAAGGTCGGGAGACCCAGTACTTC; CDR3aa: CASRLAGGPKGRETQYF
d_gene: TRBD2; abundance: .; v_gene: TRBV7-9; j_gene: TRBJ2-1; CDR3nt: TGTGCCAGCAGCTTAGCTAGCGGGCCTTACAATGAGCAGTTCTTC; CDR3aa: CASSLASGPYNEQFF
d_gene: TRBD1; abundance: once; v_gene: TRBV2; j_gene: TRBJ2-1; CDR3nt: TGTGCCAGCAGTCCCGGACAGGGGGCACGGCAGTTCTTC; CDR3aa: CASSPGQGARQFF
d_gene: .; abundance: .; v_gene: TRBV19; j_gene: TRBJ2-7; CDR3nt: TGTGCCAGTAGTAGGGGACTGACATCCTACGAGCAGTACTTC; CDR3aa: CASSRGLTSYEQYF
d_gene: TRBD1; abundance: .; v_gene: TRBV25-1; j_gene: TRBJ2-7; CDR3nt: TGTGCCAGCAGCGGACAGGGGCCCTACGAGCAGTACTTC; CDR3aa: CASSGQGPYEQYF
d_gene: TRBD1; abundance: .; v_gene: TRBV3-1/TRBV3-2; j_gene: TRBJ1-5; CDR3nt: TGTGCCAGCAGCCCGACAGGGGTAGGTCAGCCCCAGCATTTT; CDR3aa: CASSPTGVGQPQHF
d_gene: TRBD2; abundance: .; v_gene: TRBV19; j_gene: TRBJ2-7; CDR3nt: TGTGCCAGTGGCCTAGGGCGGGAGGGCGACGAGCAGTACTTC; CDR3aa: CASGLGREGDEQYF
d_gene: .; abundance: .; v_gene: TRBV5-1; j_gene: TRBJ1-1; CDR3nt: TGCGCCAGCAGCTTGGCGAGGGGGGGCACTGAAGCTTTCTTT; CDR3aa: CASSLARGGTEAFF